These T cell receptor beta chains were read from a single sample in a study of beta chain features in type 1 diabetes. Repertoires were generated with immunoSEQ multiplex PCR, while TCRdb's copy carries only in-frame clones and drops some. This table has roughly 330,000 clones, roughly 14% appearing once. Input material: naive CD4+ T cells from blood. The origin of the receptors is a woman younger than 35 with type 1 diabetes. The CDR3 runs from the conserved cysteine through the conserved F or W. D genes are given only for firm matches. Some rows mark clone size as missing; the rest say once, few, many or name a class of expanded clone.

d_call: -; clone_size: few; j_call: TRBJ1-5; v_call: TRBV19; cdr3_aa: CASRPSVDRNQPQHF; cdr3_nt: TGTGCCAGTAGACCCTCGGTTGATCGCAATCAGCCCCAGCATTTT
d_call: -; clone_size: few; j_call: TRBJ2-3; v_call: TRBV11-2; cdr3_aa: CASSLGPSVADTQYF; cdr3_nt: TGTGCCAGCAGCTTAGGCCCTAGCGTAGCGGATACGCAGTATTTT
d_call: -; clone_size: -; j_call: TRBJ2-1; v_call: TRBV5-4; cdr3_aa: CASSFGQSLTQFF; cdr3_nt: TGTGCCAGCAGCTTCGGACAGTCTCTCACCCAGTTCTTC
d_call: TRBD2; clone_size: few; j_call: TRBJ2-1; v_call: TRBV6-5; cdr3_aa: CASSYSGSSGYNEQFF; cdr3_nt: TGTGCCAGCAGTTACTCGGGTTCTAGCGGTTACAATGAGCAGTTCTTC
d_call: -; clone_size: few; j_call: TRBJ2-7; v_call: TRBV5-1; cdr3_aa: CASSSSGRNYEQYF; cdr3_nt: TGCGCCAGCAGCTCGAGCGGACGGAACTACGAGCAGTACTTC
d_call: TRBD1; clone_size: -; j_call: TRBJ2-1; v_call: TRBV20-1; cdr3_aa: CSAAGGREQFF; cdr3_nt: TGCAGTGCAGCAGGGGGTCGCGAGCAGTTCTTC
d_call: -; clone_size: -; j_call: TRBJ1-1; v_call: TRBV7-9; cdr3_aa: CASGKKGLSNTEAFF; cdr3_nt: TGTGCCAGCGGAAAGAAGGGACTTTCCAACACTGAAGCTTTCTTT
d_call: -; clone_size: few; j_call: TRBJ1-1; v_call: TRBV10-3; cdr3_aa: CAISDRLDTEAFF; cdr3_nt: TGTGCCATCAGTGACCGGTTGGACACTGAAGCTTTCTTT
d_call: -; clone_size: few; j_call: TRBJ2-1; v_call: TRBV10-3; cdr3_aa: CAVSGANAMSAEQFF; cdr3_nt: TGTGCCGTAAGCGGAGCGAACGCAATGAGCGCTGAGCAGTTCTTC
d_call: TRBD2; clone_size: -; j_call: TRBJ2-1; v_call: TRBV4-3; cdr3_aa: CASSRPPGRAVNNEQFF; cdr3_nt: TGCGCCAGCAGCCGACCACCCGGGAGGGCCGTCAACAATGAGCAGTTCTTC
d_call: TRBD1; clone_size: -; j_call: TRBJ1-1; v_call: TRBV27; cdr3_aa: CASSPRDRGVEAFF; cdr3_nt: TGTGCCAGCAGTCCCCGGGACAGGGGGGTGGAAGCTTTCTTT
d_call: TRBD1; clone_size: -; j_call: TRBJ1-5; v_call: TRBV7-9; cdr3_aa: CASSPDRGNQPQHF; cdr3_nt: TGTGCCAGCAGCCCGGACAGGGGAAATCAGCCCCAGCATTTT
d_call: -; clone_size: -; j_call: TRBJ2-6; v_call: TRBV18; cdr3_aa: CASSPSGSSGANVLTF; cdr3_nt: TGTGCCAGCTCACCGTCAGGGTCCTCTGGGGCCAACGTCCTGACTTTC
d_call: -; clone_size: few; j_call: TRBJ2-3; v_call: TRBV7-2; cdr3_aa: CASSLGVSDTQYF; cdr3_nt: TGTGCCAGCAGCTTAGGAGTTTCAGATACGCAGTATTTT
d_call: -; clone_size: few; j_call: TRBJ2-1; v_call: TRBV30; cdr3_aa: CAWNLVAAYNEQFF; cdr3_nt: TGTGCCTGGAATTTGGTAGCGGCCTACAATGAGCAGTTCTTC
d_call: TRBD1; clone_size: -; j_call: TRBJ2-5; v_call: TRBV6-5; cdr3_aa: CASSYSRAGGGETQYF; cdr3_nt: TGTGCCAGCAGTTACTCGAGAGCAGGGGGTGGAGAGACCCAGTACTTC
d_call: -; clone_size: -; j_call: TRBJ2-1; v_call: TRBV18; cdr3_aa: CASSPGGTAYVVF; cdr3_nt: TGTGCCAGCTCACCTGGAGGGACGGCATACGTGGTCTTC
d_call: -; clone_size: few; j_call: TRBJ1-5; v_call: TRBV27; cdr3_aa: CASSSHQGRGTQHF; cdr3_nt: TGTGCCAGCAGTTCACACCAGGGTCGGGGGACCCAGCATTTT
d_call: -; clone_size: -; j_call: TRBJ2-2; v_call: TRBV19; cdr3_aa: CASSTSRKVTGELFF; cdr3_nt: TGTGCCAGTAGTACCTCGAGAAAAGTCACCGGGGAGCTGTTTTTT
d_call: -; clone_size: -; j_call: TRBJ1-5; v_call: TRBV21-1; cdr3_aa: CASSKIVTQRFNQPQHF; cdr3_nt: TGTGCCAGCAGCAAGATCGTCACACAGCGGTTCAATCAGCCCCAGCATTTT
d_call: TRBD2; clone_size: -; j_call: TRBJ2-3; v_call: TRBV28; cdr3_aa: CASPATSGRAPPTGTQYF; cdr3_nt: TGTGCCAGTCCCGCGACTAGCGGGAGGGCCCCCCCTACGGGTACGCAGTATTTT
d_call: -; clone_size: -; j_call: TRBJ1-1; v_call: TRBV2; cdr3_aa: CASPVEGMNTEAFF; cdr3_nt: TGTGCCAGCCCAGTTGAGGGAATGAACACTGAAGCTTTCTTT
d_call: TRBD2; clone_size: few; j_call: TRBJ2-7; v_call: TRBV5-1; cdr3_aa: CASNLAGDGSYEQYF; cdr3_nt: TGCGCCAGCAACCTAGCGGGCGACGGGTCCTACGAGCAGTACTTC
d_call: -; clone_size: few; j_call: TRBJ2-5; v_call: TRBV30; cdr3_aa: CAWSVEETQYF; cdr3_nt: TGTGCCTGGAGCGTCGAGGAGACCCAGTACTTC
d_call: -; clone_size: few; j_call: TRBJ1-2; v_call: TRBV30; cdr3_aa: CAWSVQGYGYTF; cdr3_nt: TGTGCCTGGAGTGTCCAGGGCTATGGCTACACCTTC
d_call: TRBD1; clone_size: few; j_call: TRBJ1-2; v_call: TRBV15; cdr3_aa: CATSRDDVRDRARRPYGYTF; cdr3_nt: TGTGCCACCAGCAGAGACGACGTCCGTGACAGGGCACGCCGTCCCTATGGCTACACCTTC
d_call: -; clone_size: -; j_call: TRBJ1-2; v_call: TRBV5-1; cdr3_aa: CASSLRGTAYGYTF; cdr3_nt: TGCGCCAGCAGCCTGCGTGGGACTGCGTATGGCTACACCTTC